These 8 T cell receptor beta chains came from one sample sequenced in a study of shared clonotypes between healthy human individuals. Repertoires were generated with immunoSEQ multiplex PCR, while TCRdb's copy carries only in-frame clones and drops some. The data contain 550,000 to 700,000 clones, around 78% of them singletons. The specimen sequenced was memory CD4+ T cells sorted from blood. Subset described: CD45RA-negative fraction. The source is a young woman in good health.

The chain links TRBV4-1 to TRBJ2-7; 9 bases match TRBD2. The CDR3 runs 17 residues. With 0 bases clipped from V and 4 bases from J, the junction kept 10 bases outside the gene matches. CDR1 MGHRA and CDR2 YSYEKL come from the germline V gene. DNA for the CDR3: TGCGCCAGCAGCCAAGATATCTCGCTAGCGGGGAAATACGAGCAGTACTTC. Its protein product is CASSQDISLAGKYEQYF.

The CDR3, as DNA: TGTGCCAGCAGCTTGGAGACAGGGCAGTACAATGAGCAGTTCTTC. Translating gives CASSLETGQYNEQFF. The chain employs TRBV5-4 and TRBJ2-1; TRBD1 agrees at 7 bases. CDR1 and CDR2 (germline): SGHNT, YYREEE (reference sequence). With 0 bases clipped from V and 4 bases from J, the junction kept 4 bases outside the gene matches. The CDR3 sequence is 15 residues long.

The chain uses TRBV28 and TRBJ2-2, with no clear D. This CDR3 has 13 amino acids. CDR1 is MDHEN, CDR2 SYDVKM, per germline. V lost 5 bases to trimming and J lost 7 bases, with 11 bases between them. The CDR3 DNA reads TGTGCCAGCAGTACAATCGCAAACGGGGAGCTGTTTTTT. Its translation: CASSTIANGELFF.

This clone appeared once. The chain combines TRBV7-3 with TRBJ2-3; D might be TRBD1 or TRBD2, each matching 6 bases. Between the trimmed V and J ends, which lost 5 bases and 6 bases, there was a span of 24 bases. In germline, CDR1 is SGHTA, CDR2 FQGTGA. This CDR3 region has 17 residues. Here the CDR3 DNA reads TGTGCCAGCAGCCAAACAGGCCCGGGGGCCGGGAAGGATACGCAGTATTTT. This translates into CASSQTGPGAGKDTQYF.

The V gene is TRBV11-2, the J gene TRBJ2-7, with D maybe TRBD2 (5 bases). V was trimmed by 0 bases and J by 1 base, leaving 7 bases between them. The germline V gene encodes CDR1 SGHAT and CDR2 FQNNGV. This CDR3 is 14 amino acids long. The CDR3 loop reads CASSLDTGSYEQYF. In DNA, the CDR3 is TGTGCCAGCAGCTTAGATACGGGATCCTACGAGCAGTACTTC.

This clone has a handful of counts. This sample includes further DNA sequences coding for the same CDR3. The chain employs TRBV5-1 and TRBJ2-1; D call uncertain. V lost 0 bases and J lost 0, with 7 bases in between. The CDR3 runs 15 residues. Germline V gene sequence: CDR1 SGHRS, CDR2 YFSETQ. CDR3 bases: TGCGCCAGCAGCTTGGATGCGGCCTCCTACAATGAGCAGTTCTTC. As protein: CASSLDAASYNEQFF.

This clone has a handful of counts. Different DNA sequences within this sample yield the same CDR3. J is TRBJ2-7 and V is TRBV27; D may be TRBD2 (6 bases). The length of the CDR3 is 13 residues. Germline loops: CDR1 MNHEY, CDR2 SMNVEV (reference sequence). The germline V and J ends were trimmed by 6 bases and 3 bases, with 12 bases remaining between them. CDR3 region: CASRGGTSYEQYF. The CDR3 DNA reads TGTGCCAGCAGGGGAGGAACCAGCTACGAGCAGTACTTC.

The V and J genes are TRBV19 and TRBJ2-1, with 11 bases that match TRBD2. After removal of 8 bases from V and 4 bases from J, the junction contained 10 bases not matched to a gene. Germline CDR1 is LNHDA and CDR2 is SQIVND (reference sequence). This CDR3 has 16 amino acids. In DNA form, the CDR3 reads TGTGCCAGTGACAGTAGCGGGAGGGCGGGGTACAATGAGCAGTTCTTC. Protein product: CASDSSGRAGYNEQFF.